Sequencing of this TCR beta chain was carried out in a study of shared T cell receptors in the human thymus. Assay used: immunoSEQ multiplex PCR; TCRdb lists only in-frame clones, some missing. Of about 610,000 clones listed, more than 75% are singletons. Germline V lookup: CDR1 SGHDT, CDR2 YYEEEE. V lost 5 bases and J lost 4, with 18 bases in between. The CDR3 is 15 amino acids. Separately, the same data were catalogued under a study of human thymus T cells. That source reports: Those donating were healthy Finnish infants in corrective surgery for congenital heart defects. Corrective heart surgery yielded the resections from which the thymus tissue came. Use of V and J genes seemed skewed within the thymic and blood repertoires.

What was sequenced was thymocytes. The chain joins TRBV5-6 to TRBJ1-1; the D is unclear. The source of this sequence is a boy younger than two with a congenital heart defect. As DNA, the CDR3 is TGTGCCAGCAGAATGGACGGGAGGGAGGGCACTGAAGCTTTCTTT. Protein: CASRMDGREGTEAFF.